A selection of T cell receptor beta chains follows, all from one sample in a study of blood T cell repertoires in COVID-19. Produced via immunoSEQ multiplex PCR; TCRdb's table is partial and in-frame only. The table shows approximately 300,000 clones, with just under 90% occurring only once. The sample was peripheral blood. The receptors stem from a middle-aged woman with acute or convalescent COVID-19. Each CDR3 is given with its conserved first and last residue. Each record gives: V gene, clone size, D gene, J gene, CDR3 protein. The D gene is left open where the match is weak. Clone size is stated in some rows and not others, as once, few, many or a class when expanded.

V: TRBV18
size: .
D: .
J: TRBJ1-1
CDR3: CASSPQGVETEAFF

V: TRBV4-2
size: .
D: .
J: TRBJ2-3
CDR3: CASSHGGARSVGDTQYF

V: TRBV11-3
size: .
D: .
J: TRBJ2-3
CDR3: CASSSGHFDTDTQYF

V: TRBV19
size: .
D: .
J: TRBJ1-5
CDR3: CASSIHRDQPQHF

V: TRBV7-2
size: once
D: .
J: TRBJ2-3
CDR3: CASSLAGADTQYF

V: TRBV12-3/TRBV12-4
size: once
D: .
J: TRBJ1-2
CDR3: CASRGQNYGYTF

V: TRBV6-1
size: .
D: .
J: TRBJ1-3
CDR3: CASSVFTGSGNTIYF

V: TRBV19
size: .
D: TRBD1
J: TRBJ1-5
CDR3: CASSILSETGILPQHF

V: TRBV18
size: few
D: TRBD1
J: TRBJ1-2
CDR3: CASSPGQPRDNGYTF

V: TRBV4-1
size: .
D: .
J: TRBJ1-2
CDR3: CASSQRGRANYGYTF

V: TRBV19
size: .
D: .
J: TRBJ1-2
CDR3: CATRTDFSYGYTF

V: TRBV4-1
size: .
D: .
J: TRBJ1-2
CDR3: CASSQGQAPANYGYTF

V: TRBV7-8
size: .
D: TRBD1
J: TRBJ1-1
CDR3: CASSLHRGSMNTEAFF

V: TRBV7-9
size: .
D: .
J: TRBJ1-5
CDR3: CASSFHSMGLPDSNQPQHF

V: TRBV10-3
size: .
D: TRBD1
J: TRBJ1-5
CDR3: CAISRTGDSNQPQHF

V: TRBV1
size: many
D: .
J: TRBJ2-4
CDR3: CTSSQDSAKNIQYF

V: TRBV15
size: .
D: TRBD1
J: TRBJ1-1
CDR3: CATSRDRGFGTEAFF

V: TRBV19
size: .
D: .
J: TRBJ1-2
CDR3: CASRRDYPNYGYTF

V: TRBV10-3
size: .
D: .
J: TRBJ1-5
CDR3: CAISEPTGGANQPQHF

V: TRBV6-5
size: .
D: .
J: TRBJ1-1
CDR3: CASSYGASTEAFF

V: TRBV5-1
size: .
D: .
J: TRBJ1-1
CDR3: CASSLYGVGPTEAFF

V: TRBV6-6
size: .
D: .
J: TRBJ1-3
CDR3: CASSYSSGYEGNTIYF

V: TRBV19
size: .
D: TRBD1
J: TRBJ1-1
CDR3: CASSIEGRDRAFF

V: TRBV18
size: .
D: TRBD1
J: TRBJ1-5
CDR3: CASSGTGANQPQHF

V: TRBV2
size: .
D: TRBD1
J: TRBJ2-5
CDR3: CASSDGTGGETQYF

V: TRBV19
size: .
D: .
J: TRBJ1-4
CDR3: CASTGNEKLFF

V: TRBV6-6
size: .
D: .
J: TRBJ1-4
CDR3: CASSRDTTNEKLFF

V: TRBV30
size: .
D: .
J: TRBJ2-4
CDR3: CAWSQTPGLAKNIQYF

V: TRBV5-1
size: once
D: TRBD1
J: TRBJ1-2
CDR3: CASSLGTGTYGYTF

V: TRBV6-6
size: .
D: TRBD1
J: TRBJ1-1
CDR3: CASSFGQGNTEAFF